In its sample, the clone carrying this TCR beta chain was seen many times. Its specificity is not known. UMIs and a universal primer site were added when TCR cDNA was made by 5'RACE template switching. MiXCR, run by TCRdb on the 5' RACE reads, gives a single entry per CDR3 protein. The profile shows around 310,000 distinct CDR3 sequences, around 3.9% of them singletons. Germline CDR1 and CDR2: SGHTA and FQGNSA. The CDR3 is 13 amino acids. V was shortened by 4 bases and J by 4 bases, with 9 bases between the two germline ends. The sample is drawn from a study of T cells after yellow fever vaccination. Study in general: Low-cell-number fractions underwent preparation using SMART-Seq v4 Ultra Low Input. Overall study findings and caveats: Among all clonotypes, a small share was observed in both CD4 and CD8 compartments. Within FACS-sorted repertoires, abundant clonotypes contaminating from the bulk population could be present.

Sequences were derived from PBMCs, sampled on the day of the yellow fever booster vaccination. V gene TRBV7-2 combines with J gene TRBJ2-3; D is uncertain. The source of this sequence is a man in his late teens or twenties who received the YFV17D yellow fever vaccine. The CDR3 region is CASSSGPPDTQYF. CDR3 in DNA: TGTGCCAGCAGCTCGGGCCCTCCAGATACGCAGTATTTT.